A single sample gave rise to the 6 T cell receptor beta chains below, sequenced in a study of Graves' ophthalmopathy and Graves' hyperthyroidism. The TCR beta CDR3 regions underwent amplification from RNA transcripts. RT-PCR was first run with HTBI primers, then multiplex PCR in a second round. MiXCR, applied by TCRdb to the multiplex PCR reads, yields one record per CDR3 protein. The data show 600,000 to 950,000 distinct CDR3 sequences, with 40% seen just once and 44% held by the top ten. Sequencing was performed on peripheral blood. The receptors derive from an adult man with Graves' ophthalmopathy.

In the case of this clonotype: This may be a read error: a much more frequent sequence differs by one nucleotide. No conserved phenylalanine or tryptophan is present at the end of the CDR3, so a read error is the likely explanation. The chain employs TRBV9 and TRBJ1-2, with TRBD1 matching 7 bases. The CDR3 sequence is 14 residues long. From germline, CDR1 is SGDLS and CDR2 YYNGEE. V lost 4 bases to trimming and J lost 6 bases; unmatched junction nucleotides: 9. The CDR3 region has the DNA TGTGCCAGCAGCCTAGGGACAGTGGGGGATGGCTACACCCTC. It yields the protein CASSLGTVGDGYTL.

V and J are TRBV6-5 and TRBJ2-2; TRBD2 matches 7 bases. This CDR3 comprises 15 residues. V was pared by 1 base and J by 5 bases, with 4 bases of the junction left unmatched. Germline CDR1 is MNHEY and CDR2 is SVGAGI. Here the CDR3 reads CASSYLAGDTGELFF. The CDR3, as DNA: TGTGCCAGCAGTTACTTGGCGGGAGATACCGGGGAGCTGTTTTTT.

In this sample, this clonotype turned up a few times. This chain connects TRBV24-1 to TRBJ2-3; D might be TRBD1 or TRBD2, each matching 6 bases. The CDR3 has 15 residues. The germline CDR1 and CDR2 sequences are KGHDR and SFDVKD. Trimming shortened V by 5 bases and J by 2 bases, and 13 bases separated the two germline ends. The CDR3 loop is CATSAEGGSTDTQYF. CDR3 nucleotide sequence: TGTGCCACCAGTGCTGAGGGGGGCTCCACAGATACGCAGTATTTT.

This rearrangement joins TRBV29-1 to TRBJ2-5; D may be TRBD2 (7 bases). There are 15 residues in the CDR3. Per germline, CDR1 SQVTM and CDR2 ANQGSEA. With 8 bases removed from V and 3 bases from J, the gap between germline ends came to 22 bases. The CDR3 DNA is TGCAGCCCACTCGCTAGGGGGGGGCCGAAAGAGACCCAGTACTTC. It specifies CSPLARGGPKETQYF.

This clonotype has a handful of counts. CDR3 in DNA: TGTGCCAGCAGTTCGACTGAGGGAAACACTGAAGCTTTCTTT. This codes for CASSSTEGNTEAFF. This sequence joins TRBV2 and TRBJ1-1; D gene ambiguous. The germline V gene has CDR1 SNHLY and CDR2 FYNNEI. V was shortened by 5 bases and J by 2 bases, with 12 bases between the two germline ends. The CDR3 is made up of 14 amino acids.

This clonotype came up once. The gene calls are TRBV15 and TRBJ2-5; weak D call: TRBD1 (5 bases). CDR1 is LNHNV and CDR2 is YYDKDF in the germline V gene (reference sequence). This CDR3 spans 13 amino acids. The V gene lost 0 bases and the J gene lost 7 bases, with 9 bases spanning the gap. The CDR3 spells CATSRDGAGTQYF. In DNA, the CDR3 is TGTGCCACCAGCAGAGATGGGGCTGGGACCCAGTACTTC.